This TCR beta chain was sequenced in a study of blood T cell repertoires in COVID-19. Study background: Samples taken during acute and convalescent COVID-19 were collected in the United States, Italy and Spain. From T cells, B-cell-depleted T cells, or PBMCs came the material, which was cDNA or gDNA.

Methods used by the authors: Amplified reference gene primers provided the basis for estimating nucleated cell counts. Assay: immunoSEQ multiplex PCR; the TCRdb copy retains only in-frame clones and omits some. V and J calls and clone size are copied from that table; D and trimming were computed from the DNA. Of 20,000 to 25,000 clones detected, around nine tenths appear once; the ten largest clones hold 7% to 9%. The germline gives CDR1 SGHRS, CDR2 YFSETQ. This CDR3 is 16 amino acids long. The ends lost 0 bases at V and 2 bases at J; junction bases unmatched: 6. The source is a human donor in a cohort sampled during active COVID-19. What was sequenced was peripheral blood. The chain carries TRBV5-1 and TRBJ2-3; TRBD1 matches 7 bases. The CDR3 region is CASSLGQGIYTDTQYF. CDR3 DNA: TGCGCCAGCAGCTTGGGACAGGGTATTTACACAGATACGCAGTATTTT.